This T cell receptor (beta chain) was sequenced for a study of T-cell memory formation after mild COVID-19. Germline CDR1 SEHNR, CDR2 FQNEAQ (reference sequence). This CDR3 has 15 residues. V was trimmed by 3 bases and J by 3 bases, leaving 14 bases between them. MiXCR, run by TCRdb on the 5' RACE reads, gives a single entry per CDR3 protein. The sample records about 310,000 distinct CDR3 sequences, just under 20% being singletons. The J gene is TRBJ1-2, the V gene TRBV7-9; no clear D. This receptor was taken from a man between 18 and 29 years old who had mild COVID-19 (a few samples of this study predate the infection). Cell type and time point are not known. Sequencing input: PBMCs or a T cell subset sorted from them (not recorded which). The CDR3 region has the DNA TGTGCCAGCAGCTTTTCCCTCGCGGTCGACTATGGCTACACCTTC. This sequence encodes CASSFSLAVDYGYTF.